This T cell receptor beta chain was identified during a study of beta chain features in type 1 diabetes (dated by TCRdb to between 2018 and 2020). General notes on the study: Mean age, gender distribution, total cell number and subset yield were not different between patients and healthy donors. A total of roughly 100 million sorted cells were examined across all samples, and a strong correlation was observed between cell number per subset and RNA yield. Regulatory and stem cell-like memory subsets were isolated from only 8 patients and roughly 8 healthy donors, whereas naive and central memory subsets came from all 28 donors. In the study, recently diagnosed type 1 diabetes patients and matched healthy donors were compared on the TCRB repertoires of their sorted circulating CD4+ T cell subsets. What the study reported, not specific to this receptor: Because cDNA was sequenced instead of genomic DNA, highly expressing activated cells could be over-represented, though the groups showed no difference in activation or CD3 levels. Naive, central memory and regulatory TCRB repertoires appeared more similar among patients than among healthy donors. A moderate but significant shortening of TCRB CDR3 length was observed in type 1 diabetes patients in all four CD4+ subsets. Shorter templates might have been favored by PCR, but patient and control samples were amplified and corrected together, so both groups would have been affected equally by any skew. Because the HLA sub-analyses included only small numbers of individuals, any influence of HLA type on TCRB rearrangement was left unresolved. At VDJ recombination sites, patients with type 1 diabetes made fewer insertions and deleted more nucleotides, a pattern implying thymic rearrangement abnormalities.

From each donor, a single peripheral blood sample of 90 to 150 mL on average was drawn into heparinised tubes. Naive, central memory, regulatory and stem cell-like memory CD4+ T cells were sorted on a BD FACSAria II using a panel including CD45RO, CCR7, CD25, CD127, CD95 and CD27. All sorted populations exceeded 95% purity. PBMCs were separated immediately by Lymphoprep density gradient centrifugation and were stained directly, without being cultured. So that batch effects would be minimized, each experiment stained and sorted samples in pairs, pairing one healthy donor with one patient. The CDR3, cysteine through phenylalanine, is 14 amino acids long. Here the CDR3 DNA is all that survives: 42 bases in frame from base 1. Comments on this clone: Its recognized antigen is unknown. Base qualities are not provided; no much larger clone lies one nucleotide away.

All of the isolated RNA was reverse transcribed with the High Capacity cDNA Reverse Transcription Kit, so expressed TCRB transcripts were sequenced. Deep immunoSEQ sequencing was applied to naive, central memory and regulatory T cell samples, giving an average of roughly 3.6 million total reads per sample. Sorted cells were lysed in RLT buffer, and RNA was extracted using DNase-treated RNeasy Micro or Mini kits according to cell number. To prevent cross-contamination, every cell subset was processed on its own, while patient and healthy donor samples were processed together. TCRB sequences were amplified from cDNA with the immunoSEQ multiplex PCR, producing 87-bp fragments spanning the CDR3 region. Amplicons were sequenced on the Illumina HiSeq platform. As for the original processing: PCR bias was computationally corrected using synthetic template baselines, reads within Hamming distance 2 were collapsed, and singletons that could not be merged were discarded. Reads were aligned against IMGT to assign V, D and J genes, CDR3 length and insertions or deletions at six rearrangement sites. Within each subset, clonotype counts were normalized to sorted cell number, and only after that were true diversity and Gini coefficients computed with the tcR R package. The overlap coefficient, calculated on TCRB nucleotide sequences, was used to quantify repertoire sharing. As a proxy for the pre-selection repertoire, out-of-frame TCRB sequences from naive cells were analyzed. TCRdb obtained this table from immuneACCESS and retained in-frame rearrangements with V and J assigned. These tables miss some clones; where compared with another copy, unresolved V genes account for less than half of the shortfall, and the remainder is unexplained. For V, J and clone size, that table is used; D and trimming come from the DNA. The sample data list 250,000 to 300,000 clones, and 14% of these were observed just once. The ten largest clones capture roughly 0.018% of the sample.

Source material: naive CD4+ T cells from blood. Sample cell subset or site, as interpreted from the label and publication: true naive CD4+ T cells. The chain uses TRBV21-1 and TRBJ2-5; TRBD2, the table's D call, was not compared with the DNA. TRBV21-1 has pseudogene status. This clonotype was sampled from a man aged 30 to 39 with type 1 diabetes. The CDR3 protein: CASSNREGPRTQYF. The sequenced DNA: TGTGCCAGCAGCAACCGGGAGGGACCCCGGACCCAGTACTTC.